This entry is about one TCR beta chain. Its antigen remains unidentified. This sample is drawn from a study of cytomegalovirus exposure and HLA in healthy donors. For the study at large: Most donors, 70% to 85% of a few hundred genotyped, fell in the Caucasian-associated ancestry cluster.

The CDR3 is 14 residues long. V lost 5 bases and J 3 bases, leaving 12 bases between the germline ends. In germline, CDR1 is SGHDT, CDR2 YYEEEE. The PCR contained 60 Vbeta and 13 Jbeta primers. The table came from immunoSEQ multiplex PCR; TCRdb's copy has only in-frame clones and leaves some out. The table has under 200,000 clones, 65% to 90% seen once; the top ten hold over 8.5%. Findings and limits, study-wide: A later analysis found TCR association rates differed by HLA locus, highest for DRB1 and lowest for HLA-C.

Sequenced: PBMCs. This TCR was sampled from a man between 50 and 59 years old in good health and CMV-seropositive. The rearrangement joins TRBV5-6 to TRBJ1-3; D may be TRBD1 (6 bases). The CDR3 region has the DNA TGTGCCAGCAGTCTACCAGGGGATGGAAACACCATATATTTT. Amino acids: CASSLPGDGNTIYF.